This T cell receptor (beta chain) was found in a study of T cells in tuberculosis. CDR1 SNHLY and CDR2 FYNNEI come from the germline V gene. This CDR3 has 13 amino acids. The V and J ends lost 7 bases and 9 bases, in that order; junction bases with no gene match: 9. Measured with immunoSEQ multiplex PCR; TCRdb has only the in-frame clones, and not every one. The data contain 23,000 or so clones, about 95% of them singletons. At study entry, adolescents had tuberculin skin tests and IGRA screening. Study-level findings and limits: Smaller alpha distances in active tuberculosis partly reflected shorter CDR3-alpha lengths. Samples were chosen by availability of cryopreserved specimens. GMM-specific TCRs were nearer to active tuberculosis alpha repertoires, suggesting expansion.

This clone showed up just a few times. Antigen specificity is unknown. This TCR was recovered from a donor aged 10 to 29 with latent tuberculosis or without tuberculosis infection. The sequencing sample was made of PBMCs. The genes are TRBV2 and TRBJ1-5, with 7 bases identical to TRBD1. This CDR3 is CASKGTASGPQHF. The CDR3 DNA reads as TGTGCCAGCAAGGGGACAGCCTCTGGGCCCCAGCATTTT.